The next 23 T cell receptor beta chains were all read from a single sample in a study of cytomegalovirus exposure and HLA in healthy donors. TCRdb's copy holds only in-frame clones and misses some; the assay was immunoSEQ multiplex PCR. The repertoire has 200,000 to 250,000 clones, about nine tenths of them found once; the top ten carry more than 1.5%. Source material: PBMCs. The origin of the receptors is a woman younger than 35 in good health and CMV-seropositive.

CDR3 region: CASSSTDRPYEQYF. For the CDR3, the DNA is TGTGCCAGCAGCTCCACTGACAGACCCTACGAGCAGTACTTC. J is TRBJ2-7 and V is TRBV5-4; D is perhaps TRBD1 (5 bases). Germline loops: CDR1 SGHNT, CDR2 YYREEE (reference sequence). This CDR3 region has 14 residues. The V end was cut by 3 bases, the J end by 2 bases, with 12 bases between.

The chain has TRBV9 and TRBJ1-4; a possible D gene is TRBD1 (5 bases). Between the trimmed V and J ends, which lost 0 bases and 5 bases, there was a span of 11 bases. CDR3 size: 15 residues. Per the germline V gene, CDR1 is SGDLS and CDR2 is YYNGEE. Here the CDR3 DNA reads TGTGCCAGCAGCGTAGGTGTCAGGGCAAATGAAAAACTGTTTTTT. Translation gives CASSVGVRANEKLFF.

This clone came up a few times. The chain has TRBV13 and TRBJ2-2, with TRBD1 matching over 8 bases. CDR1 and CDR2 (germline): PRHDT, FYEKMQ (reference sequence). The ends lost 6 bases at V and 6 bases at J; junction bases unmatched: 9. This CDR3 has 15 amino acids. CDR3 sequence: CASRGPDRVAGELFF. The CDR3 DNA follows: TGTGCCAGCAGAGGCCCGGACAGGGTCGCCGGGGAGCTGTTTTTT.

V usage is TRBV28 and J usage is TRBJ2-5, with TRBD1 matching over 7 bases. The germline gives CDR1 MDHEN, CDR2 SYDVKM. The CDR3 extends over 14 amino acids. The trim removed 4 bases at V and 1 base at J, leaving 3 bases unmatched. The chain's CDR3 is CASSSGQVQETQYF. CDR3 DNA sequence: TGTGCCAGCAGTTCCGGACAGGTCCAAGAGACCCAGTACTTC.

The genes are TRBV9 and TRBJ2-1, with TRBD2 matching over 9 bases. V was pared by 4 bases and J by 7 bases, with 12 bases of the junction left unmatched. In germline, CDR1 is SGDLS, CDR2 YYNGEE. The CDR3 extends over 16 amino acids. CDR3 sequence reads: CASSPNVAGVGNEQFF. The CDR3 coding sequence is TGTGCCAGCAGCCCCAACGTAGCGGGAGTGGGGAATGAGCAGTTCTTC.

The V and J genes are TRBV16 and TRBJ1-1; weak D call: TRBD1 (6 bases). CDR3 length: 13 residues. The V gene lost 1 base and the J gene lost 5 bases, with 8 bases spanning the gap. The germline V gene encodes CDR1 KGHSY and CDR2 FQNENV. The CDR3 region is CASSQLQGTEAFF. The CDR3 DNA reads TGTGCCAGCAGCCAATTACAGGGAACTGAAGCTTTCTTT.

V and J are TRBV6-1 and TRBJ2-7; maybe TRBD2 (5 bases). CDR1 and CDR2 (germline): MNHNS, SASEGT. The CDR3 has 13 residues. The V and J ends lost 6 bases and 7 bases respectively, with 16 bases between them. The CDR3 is CASSAPGFVEQYF. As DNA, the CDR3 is TGTGCCAGCAGCGCCCCGGGATTCGTGGAGCAGTACTTC.

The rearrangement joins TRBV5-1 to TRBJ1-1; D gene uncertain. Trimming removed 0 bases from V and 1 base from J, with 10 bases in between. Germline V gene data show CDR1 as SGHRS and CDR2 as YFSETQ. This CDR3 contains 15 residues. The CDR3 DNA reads TGCGCCAGCAGCTTGGATCGGTTACCGAACACTGAAGCTTTCTTT. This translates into CASSLDRLPNTEAFF.

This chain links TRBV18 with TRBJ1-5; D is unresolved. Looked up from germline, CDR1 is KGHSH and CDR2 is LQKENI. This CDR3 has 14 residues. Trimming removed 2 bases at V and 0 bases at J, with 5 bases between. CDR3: CASSPEDSNQPQHF. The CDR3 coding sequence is TGTGCCAGCTCACCAGAGGATAGCAATCAGCCCCAGCATTTT.

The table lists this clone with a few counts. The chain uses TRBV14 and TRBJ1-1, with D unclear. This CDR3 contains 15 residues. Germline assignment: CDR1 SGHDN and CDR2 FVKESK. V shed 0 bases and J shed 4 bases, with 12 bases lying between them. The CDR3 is CASSQDRSRVTEAFF. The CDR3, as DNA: TGTGCCAGCAGCCAAGATAGAAGCCGGGTCACTGAAGCTTTCTTT.

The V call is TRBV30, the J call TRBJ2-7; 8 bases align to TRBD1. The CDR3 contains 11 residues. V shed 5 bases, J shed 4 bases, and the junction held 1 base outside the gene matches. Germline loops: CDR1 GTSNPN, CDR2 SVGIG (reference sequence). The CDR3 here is CAWDRGYEQYF. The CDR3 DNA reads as TGTGCCTGGGACAGGGGTTACGAGCAGTACTTC.

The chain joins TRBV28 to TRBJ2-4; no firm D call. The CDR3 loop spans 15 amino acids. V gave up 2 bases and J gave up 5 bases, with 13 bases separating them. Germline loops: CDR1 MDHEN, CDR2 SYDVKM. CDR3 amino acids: CASSLEARTQNIQYF. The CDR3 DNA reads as TGTGCCAGCAGTTTAGAGGCTCGCACCCAAAACATTCAGTACTTC.

CDR3 amino acids: CASSIDLLAGAYNEQFF. CDR3 coding DNA: TGTGCCAGTAGTATAGATTTACTAGCGGGAGCCTACAATGAGCAGTTCTTC. The chain links TRBV19 to TRBJ2-1; 11 bases align to TRBD2. CDR1 and CDR2 (germline): LNHDA, SQIVND (reference sequence). CDR3 length equals 17 residues. The V segment lost 0 bases and the J segment 2 bases; nucleotides outside the gene matches: 3. The complete variable domain, with remaining parts taken from reference TRBV19 and TRBJ2-1, reads DGGITQSPKYLFRKEGQNVTLSCEQNLNHDAMYWYRQDPGQGLRLIYYSQIVNDFQKGDIAEGYSVSREKKESFPLTVTSAQKNPTAFYLCASSIDLLAGAYNEQFFGPGTRLTVL.

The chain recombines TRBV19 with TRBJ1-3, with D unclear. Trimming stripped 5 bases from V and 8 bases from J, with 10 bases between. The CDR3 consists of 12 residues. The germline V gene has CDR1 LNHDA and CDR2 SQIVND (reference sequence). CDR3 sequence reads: CASSPPGDTIYF. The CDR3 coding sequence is TGTGCCAGTAGTCCCCCCGGGGACACCATATATTTT.

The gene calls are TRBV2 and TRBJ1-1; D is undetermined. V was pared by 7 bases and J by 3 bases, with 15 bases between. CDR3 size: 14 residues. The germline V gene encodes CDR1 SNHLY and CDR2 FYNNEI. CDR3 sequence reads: CASMYPGMDTEAFF. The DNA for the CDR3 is TGTGCCAGCATGTATCCAGGTATGGACACTGAAGCTTTCTTT.

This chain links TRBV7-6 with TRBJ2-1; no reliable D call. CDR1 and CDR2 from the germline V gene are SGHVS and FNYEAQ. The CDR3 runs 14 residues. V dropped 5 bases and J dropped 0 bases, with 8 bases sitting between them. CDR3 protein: CASSGASSYNEQFF. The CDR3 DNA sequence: TGTGCCAGCAGCGGAGCCTCCTCCTACAATGAGCAGTTCTTC.

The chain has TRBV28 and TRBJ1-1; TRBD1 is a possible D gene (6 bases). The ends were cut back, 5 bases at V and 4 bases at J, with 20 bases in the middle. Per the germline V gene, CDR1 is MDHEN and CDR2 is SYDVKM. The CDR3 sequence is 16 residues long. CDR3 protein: CASSLLSPGHTTEAFF. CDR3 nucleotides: TGTGCCAGCAGTCTACTGTCGCCGGGACACACCACTGAAGCTTTCTTT.

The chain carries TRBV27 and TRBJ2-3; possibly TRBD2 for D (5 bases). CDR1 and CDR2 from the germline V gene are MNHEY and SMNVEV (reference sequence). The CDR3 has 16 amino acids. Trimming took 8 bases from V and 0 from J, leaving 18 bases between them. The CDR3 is CASARGGLTSTDTQYF. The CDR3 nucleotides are TGTGCCAGCGCGAGAGGAGGTTTAACTAGCACAGATACGCAGTATTTT.

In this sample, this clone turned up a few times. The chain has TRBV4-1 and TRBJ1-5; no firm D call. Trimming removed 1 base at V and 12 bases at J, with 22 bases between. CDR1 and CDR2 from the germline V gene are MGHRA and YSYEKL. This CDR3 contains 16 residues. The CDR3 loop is CASSQGAIDLPQDQHF. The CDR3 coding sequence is TGCGCCAGCAGCCAAGGGGCGATTGATCTCCCCCAAGACCAGCATTTT.

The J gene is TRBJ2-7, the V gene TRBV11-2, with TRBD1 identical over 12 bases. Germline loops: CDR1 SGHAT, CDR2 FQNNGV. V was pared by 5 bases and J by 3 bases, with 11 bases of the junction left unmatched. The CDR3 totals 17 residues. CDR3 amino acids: CASSRTGTGGPSYEQYF. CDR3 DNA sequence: TGTGCCAGCAGCAGAACCGGGACAGGGGGCCCCAGCTACGAGCAGTACTTC.

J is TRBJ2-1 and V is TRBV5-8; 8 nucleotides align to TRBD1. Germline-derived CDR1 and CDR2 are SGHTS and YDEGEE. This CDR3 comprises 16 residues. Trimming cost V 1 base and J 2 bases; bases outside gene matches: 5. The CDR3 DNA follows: TGTGCCAGCAGCTTGACAGGGGGTTCGGCCTACAATGAGCAGTTCTTC. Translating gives CASSLTGGSAYNEQFF.

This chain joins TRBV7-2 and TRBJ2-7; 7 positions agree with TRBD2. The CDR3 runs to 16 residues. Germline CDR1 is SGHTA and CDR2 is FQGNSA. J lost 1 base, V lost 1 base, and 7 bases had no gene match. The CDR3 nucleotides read TGTGCCAGCAGCTTAGTGGCTAGCGGAAGATCCTACGAGCAGTACTTC. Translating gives CASSLVASGRSYEQYF.

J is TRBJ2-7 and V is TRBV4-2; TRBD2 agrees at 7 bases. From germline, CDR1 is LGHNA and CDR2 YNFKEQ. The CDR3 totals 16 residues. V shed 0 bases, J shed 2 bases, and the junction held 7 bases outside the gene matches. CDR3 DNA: TGTGCCAGCAGCCAAGAGGGGCTAGCGGCAGCCTACGAGCAGTACTTC. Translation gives CASSQEGLAAAYEQYF.